This T cell receptor beta chain came from a study of technical replicates of blood from a few donors. Germline V lookup: CDR1 GTSNPN, CDR2 SVGIG (reference sequence). There are 14 residues in the CDR3. J gave up 5 bases and V 4 bases, and 8 bases lay outside the gene matches. This clone was observed many times. Profiling relied on immunoSEQ multiplex PCR, and the TCRdb table lists in-frame clones only, not all of them. The sample includes about 81,000 clones, 75% to 90% of them seen just once. Material: PBMCs. This chain connects TRBV30 to TRBJ1-1; TRBD1 matches at 9 bases. The clonotype originates from a human donor in good health. Some clones in this sample may be carry-over from other donors' samples. The chain's CDR3 is CAWTGQGWGTEAFF. CDR3 sequence (DNA): TGTGCCTGGACGGGACAGGGATGGGGGACTGAAGCTTTCTTT.